The 12 T cell receptor beta chains below come from one sample, sequenced in a study of blood T cell repertoires in COVID-19. Produced via immunoSEQ multiplex PCR; TCRdb's table is partial and in-frame only. The repertoire holds 150,000 to 200,000 clones, with 80% to 85% as singletons. Sequencing was carried out using PBMCs or T cells enriched from blood (not recorded which). The receptors shown here come from a man aged 40-50 years who had recovered from COVID-19.

The chain employs TRBV29-1 and TRBJ2-3; the match to TRBD1 covers 7 bases. The junction had 7 bases not matched to a gene; V was cut back by 7 bases and J by 0 bases. This CDR3 is 14 amino acids long. Germline-derived CDR1 and CDR2 are SQVTM and ANQGSEA. In nucleotides, the CDR3 is TGCAGCGGGAAGGACAGGCAGAGCACAGATACGCAGTATTTT. Translated, it gives CSGKDRQSTDTQYF.

V usage is TRBV7-2 and J usage is TRBJ2-7; D remains unclear. The CDR3 runs to 14 residues. Germline V gives CDR1 SGHTA, CDR2 FQGNSA. V lost 2 bases, J lost 3 bases, and 11 bases lay in between. CDR3 amino acids: CASSLSLKSYEQYF. CDR3 nucleotide sequence: TGTGCCAGCAGCTTATCCCTTAAGAGCTACGAGCAGTACTTC.

This chain uses TRBV6-5 with TRBJ1-2, with D possibly TRBD1 on 6 matching bases. Between the trimmed V and J ends, which lost 4 bases and 5 bases, there was a span of 17 bases. Germline values: CDR1 MNHEY, CDR2 SVGAGI. The CDR3 sequence is 15 residues long. The CDR3 DNA follows: TGTGCCAGCAGTTTGACCGGGACAACTCAATATGGCTACACCTTC. Protein: CASSLTGTTQYGYTF.

The V call is TRBV3-1 (or the pseudogene TRBV3-2), the J call TRBJ1-2; 12 bases agree with TRBD1. This CDR3 contains 16 residues. V gave up 3 bases and J gave up 5 bases; unmatched junction bases: 7. Germline V gives CDR1 LGHDT, CDR2 YNNKEL (reference sequence). CDR3: CASSQPGQGASYGYTF. For the CDR3, the DNA is TGTGCCAGCAGCCAGCCGGGACAGGGGGCATCTTATGGCTACACCTTC.

The chain has TRBV2 and TRBJ1-1; possibly TRBD1 for D (6 bases). Germline V gene data show CDR1 as SNHLY and CDR2 as FYNNEI. The CDR3 totals 14 residues. Trimming took off 6 bases at V and 1 base at J, with 12 bases between the two ends. Here the CDR3 DNA reads TGTGCCAGCAGCCGGACAGTGAGGAACACTGAAGCTTTCTTT. Translation: CASSRTVRNTEAFF.

To note about this clone: Additional DNA sequences in this sample encode the identical CDR3. The chain is built from TRBV15 and TRBJ1-5, with unresolved D. Trimming pared 1 base from V and 0 bases from J, leaving 7 bases between. From germline, CDR1 is LNHNV and CDR2 YYDKDF (reference sequence). The length of the CDR3 is 15 residues. The CDR3 DNA reads TGTGCCACCAGCAGAGGCACCGGTAGCAATCAGCCCCAGCATTTT. It yields the protein CATSRGTGSNQPQHF.

The chain carries TRBV2 and TRBJ2-2; the match to TRBD1 covers 9 bases. V gave up 6 bases and J gave up 3 bases; unmatched junction bases: 5. There are 15 residues in the CDR3. Germline V CDR1 and CDR2: SNHLY, FYNNEI. CDR3 region: CASRKGQGYTGELFF. In nucleotides, the CDR3 is TGTGCCAGCAGAAAGGGACAGGGATACACCGGGGAGCTGTTTTTT.

The chain has TRBV7-9 and TRBJ1-1, with D uncertain. Trimming shortened V by 0 bases and J by 4 bases, and 9 bases separated the two germline ends. The germline gives CDR1 SEHNR, CDR2 FQNEAQ (reference sequence). There are 14 residues in the CDR3. The CDR3 DNA is TGTGCCAGCAGCTTAGCGTCTCGGGGCACTGAAGCTTTCTTT. Its protein product is CASSLASRGTEAFF. The whole variable domain, filled in from reference TRBV7-9 and TRBJ1-1, reads DTGVSQNPRHKITKRGQNVTFRCDPISEHNRLYWYRQTLGQGPEFLTYFQNEAQLEKSRLLSDRFSAERPKGSFSTLEIQRTEQGDSAMYLCASSLASRGTEAFFGQGTRLTVV.

This clone appeared once. The V call is TRBV9, the J call TRBJ1-4; a weak D match, TRBD1 (5 bases). Trimming pared 3 bases from V and 5 bases from J, leaving 11 bases between. The CDR3 loop spans 14 amino acids. The germline CDR1 and CDR2 sequences are SGDLS and YYNGEE. The CDR3 loop reads CASSAHRQNEKLFF. The CDR3 DNA reads TGTGCCAGCAGCGCCCACAGGCAGAATGAAAAACTGTTTTTT.

The chain carries TRBV27 and TRBJ1-6; D uncertain. This CDR3 has 16 residues. Germline CDR1 MNHEY, CDR2 SMNVEV (reference sequence). V lost 2 bases to trimming and J lost 10 bases, with 18 bases between them. The CDR3 nucleotides read TGTGCCAGCAGTTTAATAGCGCCCGGGGTAGGGTCACCCCTCCACTTT. Its translation is CASSLIAPGVGSPLHF.

V is TRBV7-9 and J is TRBJ1-1; D uncertain. The CDR3 is made up of 12 amino acids. Trimming shortened V by 4 bases and J by 7 bases, and 10 bases separated the two germline ends. In germline, CDR1 is SEHNR, CDR2 FQNEAQ (reference sequence). The CDR3 nucleotides are TGTGCCAGCAGCTGGGGAGACGGTGAAGCTTTCTTT. The encoded protein is CASSWGDGEAFF. The full variable domain, rest sourced from reference TRBV7-9 and TRBJ1-1, is DTGVSQNPRHKITKRGQNVTFRCDPISEHNRLYWYRQTLGQGPEFLTYFQNEAQLEKSRLLSDRFSAERPKGSFSTLEIQRTEQGDSAMYLCASSWGDGEAFFGQGTRLTVV.

This chain connects TRBV5-4 to TRBJ1-4, with D possibly matching TRBD1 (6 bases). CDR1 is SGHNT and CDR2 is YYREEE in the germline V gene (reference sequence). The V end lost 4 bases, the J end lost 8 bases, and 24 bases lay between the germline ends. The CDR3 contains 17 residues. The CDR3 loop is CASSGSTGTKVNEKLFF. CDR3 sequence (DNA): TGTGCCAGCAGCGGTTCGACAGGAACCAAAGTCAACGAAAAACTGTTTTTT.